A single sample is the source of the 3 T cell receptor beta chains below, sequenced in a study of cytomegalovirus exposure and HLA in healthy donors. In the PCR, 60 Vbeta and 13 Jbeta primers were used. TCRdb's copy holds only in-frame clones and misses some; the assay was immunoSEQ multiplex PCR. Here the sample spans over 150,000 clones, over 75% being singletons. Source material: PBMCs. These receptors all come from a boy aged 2 to 10 in good health and CMV-seronegative.

The V gene is TRBV5-1, the J gene TRBJ1-1, with D unresolved. The germline V gene encodes CDR1 SGHRS and CDR2 YFSETQ. The length of the CDR3 is 15 residues. The V gene lost 4 bases and the J gene lost 0 bases, with 13 bases spanning the gap. This CDR3 reads CASSNILAVNTEAFF. The CDR3 DNA is TGCGCCAGCAGCAACATCTTAGCAGTGAACACTGAAGCTTTCTTT.

This chain uses TRBV19 with TRBJ1-5; D is possibly TRBD1 (6 bases). The germline CDR1 and CDR2 sequences are LNHDA and SQIVND (reference sequence). The CDR3 sequence is 14 residues long. Trimming took 3 bases from V and 5 from J, leaving 11 bases between them. The chain's CDR3 is CASSMGTQHQPQHF. CDR3 nucleotide sequence: TGTGCCAGTAGTATGGGGACACAGCATCAGCCCCAGCATTTT.

This sequence joins TRBV5-6 and TRBJ2-3; TRBD2 is a possible D gene (6 bases). Trimming left V 1 base short and J 1 base short, with 13 bases between. There are 16 residues in the CDR3. The germline CDR1 and CDR2 sequences are SGHDT and YYEEEE. The CDR3 sequence is CASSLLGVAGTDTQYF. For the CDR3, the DNA is TGTGCCAGCAGCTTGTTGGGGGTAGCGGGCACAGATACGCAGTATTTT.